Listed below are T cell receptor beta chains from one sample, sequenced in a study of pediatric ulcerative colitis. The method was immunoSEQ multiplex PCR; TCRdb's version includes in-frame clones alone and lacks a portion of them. The sample holds 15,000 to 20,000 clones, nearly 80% seen once. The material sequenced was gut tissue. These receptors came from a boy between 5 and 17 years old who was a control in a study of pediatric ulcerative colitis. CDR3s include the opening cysteine and the closing phenylalanine or tryptophan. A D gene is named only where the DNA matches it firmly. Some rows have no size entry. The others give once, few or many, or a class for an expanded clone.

D,size,J,V,CDR3,DNA
.,.,TRBJ2-1,TRBV28,CASREGVSYNEQFF,TGTGCCAGCAGAGAGGGAGTTTCCTACAATGAGCAGTTCTTC
TRBD2,.,TRBJ2-2,TRBV4-1,CASSQEPSGNTGELFF,TGCGCCAGCAGCCAAGAGCCTAGCGGGAACACCGGGGAGCTGTTTTTT
.,.,TRBJ1-2,TRBV18,CASSAVQAIYGYTF,TGTGCCAGCTCAGCAGTGCAGGCGATATATGGCTACACCTTC
.,.,TRBJ2-7,TRBV28,CASSPAGARSYEQYF,TGTGCCAGCAGTCCGGCGGGCGCACGCTCCTACGAGCAGTACTTC
.,.,TRBJ1-5,TRBV7-7,CASSSNLDQPQHF,TGTGCCAGCAGCTCGAACTTGGATCAGCCCCAGCATTTT
.,few,TRBJ2-3,TRBV9,CASSVTVGADTQYF,TGTGCCAGCAGCGTAACAGTTGGGGCAGATACGCAGTATTTT
.,.,TRBJ1-3,TRBV19,CASNYREENTIYF,TGTGCCAGCAACTACAGGGAAGAAAACACCATATATTTT
TRBD1,.,TRBJ1-4,TRBV5-4,CASSIPGQGNEKLFF,TGTGCCAGCAGTATACCAGGACAGGGCAATGAAAAACTGTTTTTT
.,.,TRBJ2-7,TRBV7-2,CASSLRQFEQYF,TGTGCCAGCAGCCTCCGACAGTTCGAGCAGTACTTC
.,.,TRBJ1-1,TRBV5-1,CASSFFGQSGNTEAFF,TGCGCCAGCAGCTTTTTTGGGCAGTCGGGGAACACTGAAGCTTTCTTT
.,.,TRBJ1-3,TRBV5-1,CASSTATAASSGNTIYF,TGCGCCAGCAGCACCGCGACAGCTGCTAGCTCTGGAAACACCATATATTTT
TRBD2,once,TRBJ2-7,TRBV5-6,CASTRRGGGHEQYF,TGTGCCAGCACCCGCCGGGGGGGAGGCCACGAGCAGTACTTC
.,.,TRBJ1-4,TRBV18,CASSPPEGAGEKLFF,TGTGCCAGCTCACCACCGGAAGGGGCCGGTGAAAAACTGTTTTTT
TRBD1,.,TRBJ1-5,TRBV5-1,CASIDVDREGSNQPQHF,TGCGCCAGCATCGACGTAGACAGGGAAGGAAGCAATCAGCCCCAGCATTTT
TRBD2,.,TRBJ2-1,TRBV27,CASSLLAGGIPYNEQFF,TGTGCCAGCAGTCTGCTAGCGGGAGGGATCCCCTACAATGAGCAGTTCTTC
.,once,TRBJ1-1,TRBV27,CASSFSGTPIGSFF,TGTGCCAGCAGTTTCTCGGGGACTCCTATCGGGTCTTTCTTT
.,.,TRBJ2-1,TRBV6-6,CASSYPSNSYNEQFF,TGTGCCAGCAGTTATCCGTCGAATTCCTACAATGAGCAGTTCTTC
.,once,TRBJ1-2,TRBV28,CASTTPQPGLPGYTF,TGTGCCAGCACCACACCACAACCAGGGCTGCCGGGCTACACCTTC
.,.,TRBJ2-7,TRBV7-9,CASSPEGRKDYEQYF,TGTGCCAGCAGCCCTGAGGGCAGGAAAGACTACGAGCAGTACTTC
.,.,TRBJ2-7,TRBV18,CASSPTGTLIGEQYF,TGTGCCAGCTCACCCACCGGGACGCTTATTGGCGAGCAGTACTTC